A single sample gave rise to the 18 T cell receptor beta chains below, sequenced in a study of blood T cell repertoires in COVID-19. Some clones are missing from TCRdb's copy, which holds only in-frame ones; the method was immunoSEQ multiplex PCR. The profile covers over 250,000 clones, with 85% to 90% appearing a single time and about 14% taken by the ten largest. The sequenced sample consisted of peripheral blood. These receptors were obtained from a human donor in a cohort sampled during active COVID-19.

This clone was counted ten times or more. The V gene is TRBV7-9, the J gene TRBJ1-1, with 10 positions matching TRBD1. This CDR3 contains 15 residues. Germline CDR1 SEHNR, CDR2 FQNEAQ (reference sequence). Trimming at V came to 9 bases and at J to 3 bases, leaving 10 bases not matched to a gene. The CDR3 nucleotides read TGTGCCAGTAAACCCGGACAGGGGGACCACACTGAAGCTTTCTTT. It translates to CASKPGQGDHTEAFF.

The chain couples TRBV25-1 to TRBJ1-6; D not certain. The CDR3 is 14 residues long. V was clipped by 7 bases and J by 5 bases, with 12 bases between them. Per the germline V gene, CDR1 is MGHDK and CDR2 is SYGVNS. In DNA, the CDR3 is TGTGCCAGCAAAGGAGTGTTAGATAATTCACCCCTCCACTTT. Translation: CASKGVLDNSPLHF.

This rearrangement joins TRBV4-2 to TRBJ2-7; 9 bases match TRBD1. With V trimmed by 4 bases and J by 7 bases, 8 bases remained unmatched. The CDR3 runs 14 residues. Germline V gene lookup returns CDR1 LGHNA and CDR2 YNFKEQ. The CDR3 bases are TGTGCCAGCAGCCTAGGACAGGGGATGTGGGAGCAGTACTTC. This gives the protein CASSLGQGMWEQYF.

This clone was observed once. The J gene is TRBJ2-6, the V gene TRBV19; 7 nucleotides agree with TRBD2. V trimming: 5 bases; J trimming: 1 base; junction bases outside the gene matches: 5. Germline V gives CDR1 LNHDA, CDR2 SQIVND (reference sequence). CDR3 size: 16 residues. CDR3 residues: CASSGGSWSGANVLTF. In DNA, the CDR3 is TGTGCCAGTAGTGGCGGGAGTTGGTCTGGGGCCAACGTCCTGACTTTC.

The chain is built from TRBV6-5 and TRBJ1-3, with 7 nucleotides matching TRBD1. Germline V gene lookup returns CDR1 MNHEY and CDR2 SVGAGI. V shed 5 bases and J 8 bases; nucleotides not matched to a gene: 9. This CDR3 region has 14 residues. The CDR3 sequence is CASSPRTGRDTIYF. The CDR3 DNA reads as TGTGCCAGCAGTCCGCGGACAGGACGGGACACCATATATTTT.

The rearrangement uses TRBV6-5 and TRBJ2-7; 7 nucleotides line up with TRBD1. J lost 5 bases, V lost 7 bases, and 14 bases had no gene match. This CDR3 is built from 15 residues. Germline V gives CDR1 MNHEY, CDR2 SVGAGI. The CDR3 DNA reads as TGTGCCAGCAATTTCCTCGGACAGGCCAGCAACGAGCAGTACTTC. Translating it yields CASNFLGQASNEQYF.

Only a few counts were recorded for this clone. The chain carries TRBV6-5 and TRBJ1-6; tentative D call: TRBD1 (5 bases). The CDR3 contains 14 residues. The V gene's germline CDR1 is MNHEY and CDR2 SVGAGI. The V end lost 6 bases, the J end lost 8 bases, and 14 bases lay between the germline ends. As DNA, the CDR3 is TGTGCCAGCAGGATACAGGTCTGGGATTCACCCCTCCACTTT. This encodes CASRIQVWDSPLHF.

V gene TRBV7-2 combines with J gene TRBJ2-7; D gene uncertain. There are 11 residues in the CDR3. Germline-derived CDR1 and CDR2 are SGHTA and FQGNSA. V shed 4 bases and J shed 2 bases, with 3 bases lying between them. CDR3 bases: TGTGCCAGCAGCTCAGCCTACGAGCAGTACTTC. Encoded protein: CASSSAYEQYF.

This clone came up once. The CDR3: CASSQGGTSGGEQFF. The CDR3 DNA follows: TGTGCCAGCAGCCAGGGGGGGACTAGCGGAGGAGAGCAGTTCTTC. The rearrangement uses TRBV3-1 (or the pseudogene TRBV3-2) and TRBJ2-1; 11 nucleotides match TRBD2. V lost 3 bases, J lost 10 bases, and 8 bases stayed unmatched. Germline CDR1 and CDR2: LGHDT and YNNKEL (reference sequence). The CDR3 runs to 15 residues.

Remarks on this clone: At one end, the junction sequence differs from germline, possibly due to a read error. The chain links TRBV7-9 to TRBJ1-4; D gene ambiguous. This CDR3 spans 11 amino acids. The germline V gene encodes CDR1 SEHNR and CDR2 FQNEAQ (reference sequence). The CDR3 bases are TGTGCCAGCAGCTCCCGGGAAAGACTGTTTTTT. This encodes CASSSRERLFF.

The J gene is TRBJ2-5, the V gene TRBV3-1 (or the pseudogene TRBV3-2); D might be TRBD2 (6 bases). Germline V gene data show CDR1 as LGHDT and CDR2 as YNNKEL (reference sequence). This CDR3 spans 12 amino acids. V lost 7 bases and J lost 5, with 11 bases in between. CDR3 DNA: TGTGCCAGCATCACGGCGGGGGAGACCCAGTACTTC. This sequence encodes CASITAGETQYF.

This clone was observed a few times. The V call is TRBV7-8, the J call TRBJ2-5; 14 nucleotides agree with TRBD2. The CDR3 is 17 amino acids. Germline values: CDR1 SGHVS, CDR2 FQNEAQ. V shed 5 bases and J 5 bases; nucleotides not matched to a gene: 10. CDR3 sequence reads: CASSPRLAGGPRETQYF. Here the CDR3 DNA reads TGTGCCAGCAGCCCCAGACTAGCGGGAGGGCCGAGGGAGACCCAGTACTTC.

The V call is TRBV5-1, the J call TRBJ2-3; 8 nucleotides line up with TRBD1. The J segment lost 3 bases and the V segment lost 4 bases, leaving 7 bases of the junction unmatched. CDR1 is SGHRS and CDR2 is YFSETQ in the germline V gene. The CDR3 length is 15 residues. CDR3 in DNA: TGCGCCAGCAGCCTAGGGACAGGCCTAACAGATACGCAGTATTTT. Translated: CASSLGTGLTDTQYF.

The rearrangement links TRBV3-1 (or the pseudogene TRBV3-2) to TRBJ1-6, with D uncertain. The CDR3 covers 13 residues. Trimming cost V 4 bases and J 8 bases, with 9 bases left between them. Germline assignment: CDR1 LGHDT and CDR2 YNNKEL (reference sequence). CDR3 DNA: TGTGCCAGCAGCCCCAAGCAATATTCACCCCTCCACTTT. Translating it yields CASSPKQYSPLHF.

The chain recombines TRBV4-1 with TRBJ1-3; D gene uncertain. CDR3 length equals 14 residues. V was pared by 1 base and J by 2 bases, with 6 bases between. Looked up from germline, CDR1 is MGHRA and CDR2 is YSYEKL. Written as DNA, the CDR3 is TGCGCCAGCAGCCAAGTTAGAACTGGAAACACCATATATTTT. Its translation: CASSQVRTGNTIYF.

This chain links TRBV7-2 with TRBJ2-1; 8 bases line up with TRBD2. Germline CDR1 SGHTA, CDR2 FQGNSA. V lost 3 bases to trimming and J lost 7 bases; unmatched junction nucleotides: 11. CDR3 size: 16 residues. Here the CDR3 reads CASSFSIGRGLNEQFF. The CDR3 nucleotides read TGTGCCAGCAGCTTTAGTATCGGGAGGGGGTTGAATGAGCAGTTCTTC.

The chain combines TRBV2 with TRBJ1-1; TRBD1 is a possible D gene (6 bases). The length of the CDR3 is 13 residues. Germline assignment: CDR1 SNHLY and CDR2 FYNNEI. The V end lost 7 bases, the J end lost 1 base, and 10 bases lay between the germline ends. CDR3 region: CASTKTGNTEAFF. The DNA of the CDR3 is TGTGCCAGCACGAAGACAGGGAACACTGAAGCTTTCTTT.

This clone was counted a single time. The CDR3 bases are TGTGCCACCAGTGAGGGCCTTGATCAAGAGACCCAGTACTTC. Translating it yields CATSEGLDQETQYF. The chain carries TRBV24-1 and TRBJ2-5; D is unresolved. This CDR3 is 14 amino acids long. V lost 4 bases, J lost 2 bases, and 10 bases lay in between. CDR1 is KGHDR, CDR2 SFDVKD, per germline.